The rows below give T cell receptor beta chains drawn from one sample of a study of blood T cells in healthy people across ages. TCRdb used MiXCR to reprocess the 5' RACE reads, holding one entry per CDR3 protein. The sample holds about 800,000 distinct CDR3 sequences, about 47% seen once. Sequences were obtained from blood. These receptor sequences come from an elderly man in good health. CDR3s include the opening cysteine and the closing phenylalanine or tryptophan. D genes are given only for firm matches. The listing skips clone size in some rows; elsewhere it reads once, few, many or a size class.

.	TRBV27	17	TRBD2	TRBJ2-5	CASSRVWVAGEMETQYF	TGTGCCAGCAGTCGGGTCTGGGTTGCGGGAGAAATGGAGACCCAGTACTTC
.	TRBV20-1	16	.	TRBJ2-5	CSASAGLTLLQETQYF	TGCAGTGCTAGTGCTGGACTAACCTTACTCCAAGAGACCCAGTACTTC
few	TRBV6-5	15	.	TRBJ2-6	CASSFGTAGANVLTF	TGTGCCAGCAGTTTCGGGACTGCTGGGGCCAACGTCCTGACTTTC
.	TRBV28	13	TRBD1	TRBJ1-2	CASEGRGPYGYTF	TGTGCCAGCGAGGGCAGGGGGCCCTATGGCTACACCTTC
few	TRBV15	14	.	TRBJ2-7	CATSRDKGPYEQYF	TGTGCCACCAGCAGAGATAAGGGTCCCTACGAGCAGTACTTC
.	TRBV5-1	14	.	TRBJ1-5	CASSLDPGRQPQHF	TGCGCCAGCAGCTTGGATCCAGGGCGTCAGCCCCAGCATTTT
.	TRBV3-1	14	.	TRBJ2-3	CASSHGDRTDTQYF	TGTGCCAGCAGCCATGGCGACAGGACAGATACGCAGTATTTT
.	TRBV11-3	18	TRBD1	TRBJ1-1	CASSLGGDRGGKNTEAFF	TGTGCCAGCAGCTTAGGGGGGGACAGGGGCGGAAAGAACACTGAAGCTTTCTTT
.	TRBV20-1	14	TRBD2	TRBJ2-5	CSARLAGLVETQYF	TGCAGTGCTAGACTAGCGGGGTTGGTAGAGACCCAGTACTTC
few	TRBV6-5	15	.	TRBJ1-1	CASSPFGGTNTEAFF	TGTGCCAGCAGTCCATTCGGGGGAACCAACACTGAAGCTTTCTTT
.	TRBV7-2	15	TRBD2	TRBJ2-7	CASSAVSGRAGEQYF	TGTGCCAGCAGCGCCGTTAGCGGGAGGGCGGGCGAGCAGTACTTC
.	TRBV20-1	16	TRBD2	TRBJ2-1	CSAGSSGRVPYNEQFF	TGCAGTGCTGGCTCTAGCGGGAGGGTCCCTTACAATGAGCAGTTCTTC
.	TRBV11-3	16	.	TRBJ2-6	CASSFVGGPGANVLTF	TGTGCCAGCAGCTTTGTCGGGGGACCTGGGGCCAACGTCCTGACTTTC
.	TRBV29-1	14	.	TRBJ2-7	CSVAFGSLGAEQYF	TGCAGCGTTGCCTTTGGCAGTTTAGGTGCTGAGCAGTACTTC
many	TRBV15	15	.	TRBJ2-7	CATSMGWDWSSEQYF	TGTGCCACCAGCATGGGCTGGGACTGGTCCTCCGAGCAGTACTTC
few	TRBV5-1	15	TRBD1	TRBJ2-7	CASALGQGTSYEQYF	TGCGCCAGCGCCCTAGGACAGGGAACATCCTACGAGCAGTACTTC
.	TRBV14	13	.	TRBJ2-4	CASGQDLAGGQYF	TGTGCCAGCGGCCAAGATTTGGCGGGCGGGCAGTACTTC
.	TRBV6-6	14	TRBD1	TRBJ2-1	CASVQTGGYSEQFF	TGTGCCAGCGTGCAAACAGGGGGGTATAGTGAGCAGTTCTTC
.	TRBV29-1	12	.	TRBJ1-1	CSAGGTNTEAFF	TGCAGCGCCGGGGGCACGAACACTGAAGCTTTCTTT
.	TRBV29-1	15	TRBD1	TRBJ1-5	CSVRWTGYSNQPQHF	TGCAGCGTTCGTTGGACAGGGTATAGCAATCAGCCCCAGCATTTT
.	TRBV20-1	20	TRBD2	TRBJ2-1	CSARDRRSAGGRPTLNEQFF	TGCAGTGCTAGAGATCGAAGGTCAGCGGGAGGACGACCAACTCTGAATGAGCAGTTCTTC
few	TRBV20-1	13	.	TRBJ2-5	CSARDPFRETQYF	TGCAGTGCTAGAGACCCGTTTCGGGAGACCCAGTACTTC
.	TRBV20-1	13	.	TRBJ2-5	CSARGGTVETQYF	TGCAGTGCTAGGGGGGGAACCGTCGAGACCCAGTACTTC
few	TRBV7-2	16	.	TRBJ1-6	CASSKGPRRAHSPLHF	TGTGCCAGCAGCAAAGGCCCCCGCAGGGCCCATTCACCCCTCCACTTT
few	TRBV10-3	16	TRBD1	TRBJ2-7	CAISDLKGASSYEQYF	TGTGCCATCAGTGACTTGAAGGGGGCCAGCTCCTACGAGCAGTACTTC
.	TRBV21-1	14	.	TRBJ2-1	CACRRWDRDNEQFF	TGTGCCTGCAGGAGATGGGACAGGGACAATGAGCAGTTCTTC